Listed below are T cell receptor beta chains from one sample, sequenced in a study of T cell clones after liver transplantation. Only in-frame clones appear in the TCRdb table, and some are missing; sequencing was by immunoSEQ multiplex PCR. The sample holds approximately 70,000 clones, around 84% seen once. The sample here was CD4+ T cells from blood, taken around 48 months after liver transplant. The source is a human patient who received a liver transplant. Some T cells may have originated in the graft donor. Each CDR3 is given with its conserved first and last residue. D genes are given only for firm matches. A clone size is listed for some rows: how often the clone was seen (once, few, many), or a class if it is expanded.

CDR3aa: CSVGTTGGKKLFF
CDR3nt: TGCAGCGTCGGGACTACAGGGGGCAAAAAACTGTTTTTT
d_gene: TRBD1
j_gene: TRBJ1-4
abundance: once
v_gene: TRBV29-1

CDR3aa: CSASQDNEQFF
CDR3nt: TGCAGTGCTAGCCAAGACAATGAGCAGTTCTTC
d_gene: -
j_gene: TRBJ2-1
abundance: -
v_gene: TRBV20-1

CDR3aa: CATSRVRSHEQYF
CDR3nt: TGTGCCACCAGCAGAGTTAGAAGTCACGAGCAGTACTTC
d_gene: -
j_gene: TRBJ2-7
abundance: -
v_gene: TRBV15

CDR3aa: CASTRRGAQYF
CDR3nt: TGTGCCAGCACCCGCCGAGGAGCCCAGTACTTC
d_gene: -
j_gene: TRBJ2-7
abundance: once
v_gene: TRBV7-2

CDR3aa: CASNPAGGQGSPLHF
CDR3nt: TGCGCCAGCAACCCGGCAGGGGGGCAAGGGTCACCCCTCCACTTT
d_gene: TRBD1
j_gene: TRBJ1-6
abundance: -
v_gene: TRBV4-1

CDR3aa: CASRATGLGGYTF
CDR3nt: TGTGCCAGCAGGGCGACAGGGTTAGGAGGCTACACCTTC
d_gene: TRBD1
j_gene: TRBJ1-2
abundance: -
v_gene: TRBV2

CDR3aa: CASSPGLADSTDTQYF
CDR3nt: TGTGCCAGCAGCCCCGGACTAGCGGACAGCACAGATACGCAGTATTTT
d_gene: TRBD2
j_gene: TRBJ2-3
abundance: -
v_gene: TRBV5-6

CDR3aa: CASSDRPQETQYF
CDR3nt: TGTGCCAGCAGTGACAGGCCCCAAGAGACCCAGTACTTC
d_gene: -
j_gene: TRBJ2-5
abundance: once
v_gene: TRBV2

CDR3aa: CASTSSGRTEAFF
CDR3nt: TGTGCCAGCACTTCATCAGGGCGCACTGAAGCTTTCTTT
d_gene: -
j_gene: TRBJ1-1
abundance: -
v_gene: TRBV6-1

CDR3aa: CASSRSGTGTEKLFF
CDR3nt: TGTGCCAGCAGCCGATCCGGGACAGGGACTGAAAAACTGTTTTTT
d_gene: TRBD1
j_gene: TRBJ1-4
abundance: -
v_gene: TRBV14

CDR3aa: CASSFYPGTGGEAFF
CDR3nt: TGTGCCAGCAGCTTTTACCCCGGGACAGGGGGTGAAGCTTTCTTT
d_gene: TRBD1
j_gene: TRBJ1-1
abundance: once
v_gene: TRBV7-2